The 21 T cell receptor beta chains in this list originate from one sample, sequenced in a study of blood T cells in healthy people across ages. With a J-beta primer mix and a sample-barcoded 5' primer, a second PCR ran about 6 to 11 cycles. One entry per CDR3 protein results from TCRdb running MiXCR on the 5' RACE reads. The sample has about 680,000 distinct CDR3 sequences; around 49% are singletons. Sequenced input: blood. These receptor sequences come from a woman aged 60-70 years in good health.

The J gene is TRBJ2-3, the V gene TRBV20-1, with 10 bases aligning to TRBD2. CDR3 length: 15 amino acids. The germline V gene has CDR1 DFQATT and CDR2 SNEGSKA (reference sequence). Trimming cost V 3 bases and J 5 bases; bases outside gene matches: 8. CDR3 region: CSASSRTSGGDTQYF. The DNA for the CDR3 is TGCAGTGCTAGTTCTCGGACTAGCGGTGGAGATACGCAGTATTTT.

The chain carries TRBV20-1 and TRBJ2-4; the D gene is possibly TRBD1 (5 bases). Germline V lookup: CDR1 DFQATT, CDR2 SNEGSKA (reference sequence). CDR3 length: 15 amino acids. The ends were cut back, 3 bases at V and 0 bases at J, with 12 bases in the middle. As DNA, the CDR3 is TGCAGTGCTAGTCACCCAGGGCTAGCCAAAAACATTCAGTACTTC. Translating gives CSASHPGLAKNIQYF.

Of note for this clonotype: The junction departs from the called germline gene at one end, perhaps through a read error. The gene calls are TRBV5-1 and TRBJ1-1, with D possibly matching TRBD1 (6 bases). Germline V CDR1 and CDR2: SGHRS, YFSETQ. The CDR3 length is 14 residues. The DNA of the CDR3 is TGCGCCAGCAGCAAGGACAGCTCGAACACGGAAGCTTTCTTT. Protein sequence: CASSKDSSNTEAFF.

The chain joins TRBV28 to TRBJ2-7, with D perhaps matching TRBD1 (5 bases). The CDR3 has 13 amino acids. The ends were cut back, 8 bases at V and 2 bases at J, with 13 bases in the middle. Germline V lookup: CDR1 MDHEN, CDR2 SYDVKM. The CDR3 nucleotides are TGTGCCAGCGCGAAACAGGTTCCCTACGAGCAGTACTTC. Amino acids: CASAKQVPYEQYF.

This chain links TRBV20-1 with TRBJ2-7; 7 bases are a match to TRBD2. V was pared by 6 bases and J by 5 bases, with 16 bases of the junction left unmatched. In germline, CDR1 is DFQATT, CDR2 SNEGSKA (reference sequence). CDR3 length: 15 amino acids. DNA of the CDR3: TGCAGTGCCCCTACAGCCGAGCGGGACCCCCACGAGCAGTACTTC. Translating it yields CSAPTAERDPHEQYF.

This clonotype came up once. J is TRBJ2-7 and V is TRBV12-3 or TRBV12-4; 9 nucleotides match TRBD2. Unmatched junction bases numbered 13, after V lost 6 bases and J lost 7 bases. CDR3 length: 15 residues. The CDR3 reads CASRIGTSSYNEQYF. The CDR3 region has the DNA TGTGCCAGCAGAATCGGGACTAGCAGCTACAATGAGCAGTACTTC.

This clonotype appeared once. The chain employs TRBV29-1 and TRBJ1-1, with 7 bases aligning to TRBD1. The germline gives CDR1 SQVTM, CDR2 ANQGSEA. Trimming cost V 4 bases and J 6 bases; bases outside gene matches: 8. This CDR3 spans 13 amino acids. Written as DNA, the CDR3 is TGCAGCGTTGCTAGGGGGCGAGACGCTGAAGCTTTCTTT. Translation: CSVARGRDAEAFF.

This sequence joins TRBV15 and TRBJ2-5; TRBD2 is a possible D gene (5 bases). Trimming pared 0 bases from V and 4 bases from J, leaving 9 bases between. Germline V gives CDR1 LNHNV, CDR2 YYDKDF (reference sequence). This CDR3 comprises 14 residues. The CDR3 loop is CATSRDTAGETQYF. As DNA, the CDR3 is TGTGCCACCAGCAGAGATACGGCGGGAGAGACCCAGTACTTC.

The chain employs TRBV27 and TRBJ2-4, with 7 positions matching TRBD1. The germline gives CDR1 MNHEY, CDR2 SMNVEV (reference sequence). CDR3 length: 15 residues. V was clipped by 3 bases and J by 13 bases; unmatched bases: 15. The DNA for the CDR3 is TGTGCCAGCAGTTTTGACAGGGTTATTGGCAATGAGCAGTACTTC. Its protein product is CASSFDRVIGNEQYF.

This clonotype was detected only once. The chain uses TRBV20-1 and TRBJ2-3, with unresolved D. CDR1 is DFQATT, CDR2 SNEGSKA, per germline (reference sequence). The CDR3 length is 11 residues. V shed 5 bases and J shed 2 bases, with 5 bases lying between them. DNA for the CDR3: TGCAGTGCTCTACTCACAGATACGCAGTATTTT. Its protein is CSALLTDTQYF.

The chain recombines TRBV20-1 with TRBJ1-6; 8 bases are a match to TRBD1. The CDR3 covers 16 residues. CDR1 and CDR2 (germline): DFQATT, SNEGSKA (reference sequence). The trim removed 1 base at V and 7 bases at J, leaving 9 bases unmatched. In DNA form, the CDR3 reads TGCAGTGCTAGAGCGACCGACAGGGGTCAAAATTCACCCCTCCACTTT. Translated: CSARATDRGQNSPLHF.

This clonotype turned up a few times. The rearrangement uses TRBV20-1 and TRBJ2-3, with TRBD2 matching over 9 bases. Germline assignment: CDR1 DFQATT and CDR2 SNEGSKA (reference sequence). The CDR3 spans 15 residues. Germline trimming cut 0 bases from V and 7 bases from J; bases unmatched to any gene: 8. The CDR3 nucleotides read TGCAGTGCTAGAGAAGGGGCGGGAGGGCCGTATACGCAGTATTTT. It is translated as CSAREGAGGPYTQYF.

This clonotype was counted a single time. The CDR3 here is CSVELGGTGGNQPQHF. As DNA, the CDR3 is TGCAGCGTTGAATTGGGGGGGACAGGGGGCAATCAGCCCCAGCATTTT. The chain combines TRBV29-1 with TRBJ1-5; 10 bases fit TRBD1. Germline V lookup: CDR1 SQVTM, CDR2 ANQGSEA. Trimming at V came to 2 bases and at J to 2 bases, leaving 6 bases not matched to a gene. The CDR3 has 16 residues.

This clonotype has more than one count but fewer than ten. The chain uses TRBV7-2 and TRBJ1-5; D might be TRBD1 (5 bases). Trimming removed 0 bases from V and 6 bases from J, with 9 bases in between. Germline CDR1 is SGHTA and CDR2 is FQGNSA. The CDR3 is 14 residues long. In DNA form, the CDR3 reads TGTGCCAGCAGCTTAGCGCAGGGAGGTCAGCCCCAGCATTTT. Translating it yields CASSLAQGGQPQHF.

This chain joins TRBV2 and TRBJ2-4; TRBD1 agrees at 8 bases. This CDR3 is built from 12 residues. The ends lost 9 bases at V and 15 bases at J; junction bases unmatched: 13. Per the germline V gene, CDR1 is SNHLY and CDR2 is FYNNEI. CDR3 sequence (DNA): TGTGCCAGTGGACAGGGTCCCTACGAGCGGTACTTC. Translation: CASGQGPYERYF.

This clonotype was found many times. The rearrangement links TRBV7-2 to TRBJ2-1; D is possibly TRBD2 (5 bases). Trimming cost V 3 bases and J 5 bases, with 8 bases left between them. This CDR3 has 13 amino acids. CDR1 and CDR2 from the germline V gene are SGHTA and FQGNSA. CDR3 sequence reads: CASSFLRDNEQFF. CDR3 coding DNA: TGTGCCAGCAGCTTTTTGCGGGACAATGAGCAGTTCTTC.

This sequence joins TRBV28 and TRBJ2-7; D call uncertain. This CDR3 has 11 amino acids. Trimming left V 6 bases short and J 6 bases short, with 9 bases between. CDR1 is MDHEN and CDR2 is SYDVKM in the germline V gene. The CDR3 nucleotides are TGTGCCAGCAGGAGACTCCGCGAGCAGTACTTC. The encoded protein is CASRRLREQYF.

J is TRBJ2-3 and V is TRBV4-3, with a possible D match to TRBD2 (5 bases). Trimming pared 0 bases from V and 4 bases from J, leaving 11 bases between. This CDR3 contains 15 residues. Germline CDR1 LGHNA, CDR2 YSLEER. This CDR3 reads CASSQDYLAADTQYF. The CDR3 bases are TGCGCCAGCAGCCAAGATTACCTAGCCGCAGATACGCAGTATTTT.

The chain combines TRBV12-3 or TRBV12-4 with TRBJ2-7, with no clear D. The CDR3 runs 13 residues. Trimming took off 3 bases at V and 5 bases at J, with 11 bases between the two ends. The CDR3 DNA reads TGTGCCAGCAGTTTGATAGTAGGCAACGAGCAGTACTTC. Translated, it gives CASSLIVGNEQYF.

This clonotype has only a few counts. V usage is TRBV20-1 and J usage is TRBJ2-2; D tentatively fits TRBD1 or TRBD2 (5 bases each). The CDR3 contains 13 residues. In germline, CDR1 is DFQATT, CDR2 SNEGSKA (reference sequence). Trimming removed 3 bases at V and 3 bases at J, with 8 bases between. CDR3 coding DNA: TGCAGTGCTAGGAGAGGGGACACCGGGGAGCTGTTTTTT. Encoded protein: CSARRGDTGELFF.

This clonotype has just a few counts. CDR3 protein: CSARVYLAGADTQYF. CDR3 in DNA: TGCAGTGCTAGAGTGTACCTAGCGGGGGCCGATACGCAGTATTTT. This chain joins TRBV20-1 and TRBJ2-3; TRBD2 matches at 10 bases. After removal of 1 base from V and 6 bases from J, the junction contained 7 bases not matched to a gene. The germline gives CDR1 DFQATT, CDR2 SNEGSKA (reference sequence). This CDR3 has 15 residues.